This T cell receptor (beta chain) is drawn from a study of cytomegalovirus exposure and HLA in healthy donors. Of note for this clone: Its antigen is still unknown.

Regarding the study as a whole: In a later analysis, parvovirus B19, influenza, CMV and Epstein-Barr virus appeared linked to several top co-occurrence clusters. Researchers left out some V segments, among them TRBV6-2 and TRBV6-3, as indistinguishable. The authors confirmed in vitro that a few CMV-associated chains were specific for CMV antigens.

Germline CDR1 reads SEHNR; CDR2 reads FQNEAQ (reference sequence). The CDR3 spans 16 residues. Deletions cut 5 bases from V and 3 bases from J, with 17 bases between. Primers: 60 Vbeta forward and 13 Jbeta reverse. Using immunoSEQ multiplex PCR, the repertoire was profiled, and TCRdb retains in-frame clones only, with some absent. The repertoire consists of some 250,000 clones, with 82% occurring once and the leading ten covering around 5%. V is TRBV7-9 and J is TRBJ2-1; no firm D call. The sequenced sample consisted of PBMCs. The receptor's source is a woman in her thirties or forties in good health and CMV-seropositive. CDR3: CASSPRRGADYNEQFF. As DNA, the CDR3 is TGTGCCAGCAGCCCCCGCCGAGGAGCCGACTACAATGAGCAGTTCTTC.